This T cell receptor beta chain was observed in a study of blood T cell repertoires in COVID-19. In the original analysis: How many nucleated cells were present was estimated from reference gene primer amplification. Some clones are missing from TCRdb's copy, which holds only in-frame ones; the method was immunoSEQ multiplex PCR. V, J and clone size reflect that table, while D and trimming were determined from the DNA. The sample includes nearly 70,000 clones, roughly 87% of them seen just once. It was during active infection that Seattle patients were enrolled and then longitudinally followed. J gave up 6 bases and V 2 bases, and 3 bases lay outside the gene matches. CDR3 length: 13 amino acids.

This receptor was taken from a woman aged 50 to 60 with COVID-19, enrolled during active disease. The chain links TRBV12-3 or TRBV12-4 to TRBJ2-7; 8 nucleotides match TRBD1. Source material: peripheral blood. The CDR3 reads CASSLTGGGEQYF. CDR3 nucleotide sequence: TGTGCCAGCAGTTTAACAGGGGGAGGCGAGCAGTACTTC.